Listed below are T cell receptor beta chains from one sample, sequenced in a study of response to subunit inactivated influenza vaccine. One entry per CDR3 protein, called by TCRdb with MiXCR from the RT-PCR reads. This table has around 520,000 distinct CDR3 sequences, around 11% appearing once. The sequencing used PBMCs from blood, collected on the day of vaccination. The receptor set was obtained from a man aged 50-59 years who received an inactivated influenza vaccine. Both conserved end residues are part of each CDR3. A D gene is named only where the DNA matches it firmly. Size values are once, few and many counts, or a class for expanded clones, and some rows have none.

j_call v_call clone_size d_call cdr3_nt cdr3_aa
TRBJ2-3 TRBV6-2/TRBV6-3 few . TGTGCCAGCAGCCCACGCACCTGGACTGGAGGTCATACGCAGTATTTT CASSPRTWTGGHTQYF
TRBJ1-1 TRBV3-1 many . TGTGCCAGCAGCCAACCCCCGGGGGAAGCTTTCTTT CASSQPPGEAFF
TRBJ2-1 TRBV20-1 once . TGCAGTGCTAGAGCCCCGCCCGGAGTCTACAATGAGCAGTTCTTC CSARAPPGVYNEQFF
TRBJ1-5 TRBV6-5 . . TGTGCCAGCAGTTACTCGGCAGGAAGCGGCAATCAGCCCCAGCATTTT CASSYSAGSGNQPQHF
TRBJ2-1 TRBV27 . . TGTGCCAGCAGTACTATCGGGTCAGGGAGGAATGAGCAGTTCTTC CASSTIGSGRNEQFF
TRBJ1-5 TRBV20-1 . . TGCAGTGCCTCAGTCCAGGGGCTAAATAGCAATCAGCCCCAGCATTTT CSASVQGLNSNQPQHF
TRBJ2-1 TRBV7-8 . . TGTGCCAGCACCCCGCTTAGCTCCTACAATGAGCAGTTCTTC CASTPLSSYNEQFF
TRBJ2-1 TRBV20-1 few TRBD2 TGCAGTGCCCGGACGCTAGCGGGAGTTTCCTACAATGAGCAGTTCTTC CSARTLAGVSYNEQFF
TRBJ2-2 TRBV20-1 . TRBD1 TGCAGTGCTACAAGACAGGGTTGGGACACCGGGGAGCTGTTTTTT CSATRQGWDTGELFF
TRBJ2-7 TRBV12-3/TRBV12-4 . TRBD1 TGTACCAGCAGTTTAGCGCTGGGGGACAGCTACTCCTACGAGCAGTACTTC CTSSLALGDSYSYEQYF
TRBJ1-2 TRBV20-1 many . TGCAGTGCTAGAGCCCAAACCCATGGATGGGGAGGTGGCTACACCTTC CSARAQTHGWGGGYTF
TRBJ1-5 TRBV28 many . TGTGCCAGCAGTCCGCCGGGAGATCAGCCCCAGCATTTT CASSPPGDQPQHF
TRBJ2-5 TRBV5-1 few . TGCGCCAGCAGCTTGGGTCTAGCGATCCAAGAGACCCAGTACTTC CASSLGLAIQETQYF
TRBJ1-5 TRBV6-2/TRBV6-3 . TRBD1 TGTGCCAGCAGTCACCAGGGACAGAGAGAACTAAACTCTAATCAGCCCCAGCATTTT CASSHQGQRELNSNQPQHF
TRBJ2-7 TRBV7-7 . TRBD1 TGTGCCAGCAGCTTAGGGACCGGGACAGGGGAGAAGCAGTACTTC CASSLGTGTGEKQYF
TRBJ2-7 TRBV7-9 few . TGTGCCAGCAGCCCTCTCGGGACACCGTCCTACGAGCAGTACTTC CASSPLGTPSYEQYF
TRBJ2-1 TRBV20-1 . TRBD2 TGCAGTGCTAGAGATTCTGGCGGGAGCGCCTACAATGAGCAGTTCTTC CSARDSGGSAYNEQFF
TRBJ2-7 TRBV14 . . TGTGCCAGCAGCCGAGTGAGCTCCTACGAGCAGTACTTC CASSRVSSYEQYF
TRBJ2-7 TRBV29-1 few TRBD2 TGCAGCGTCCTCCTTGCGGGAGGCTACGAGCAGTACTTC CSVLLAGGYEQYF
TRBJ2-1 TRBV6-2/TRBV6-3 once . TGTGCCAGCAGTTACTCGGGAGGCGAGCAGTTCTTC CASSYSGGEQFF
TRBJ1-5 TRBV24-1 . TRBD1 TGTGCCACCAGTGTCGGGACAGGGGAGCAGCCCCAGCATTTT CATSVGTGEQPQHF
TRBJ2-1 TRBV20-1 many TRBD2 TGCAGTGTGACTAGCGGTGACATCAATGAGCAGTTCTTC CSVTSGDINEQFF
TRBJ2-1 TRBV6-5 few . TGTGCCAGTCAGACTAGTTCGAGTAGGAATGAGCAGTTCTTC CASQTSSSRNEQFF
TRBJ2-1 TRBV3-1 few TRBD2 TGTGCCAGCAGCCAAGGGACTAGGTATGAGCAGTTCTTC CASSQGTRYEQFF
TRBJ1-1 TRBV2 many TRBD1 TGTGCCAGCAGAAGACAGGGATGGAACACTGAAGCTTTCTTT CASRRQGWNTEAFF
TRBJ2-5 TRBV11-2 few . TGTGCCAGCAGAAAAGGAATGAAGGGTCGGACCCAGTACTTC CASRKGMKGRTQYF
TRBJ1-5 TRBV9 few . TGTGCCAGCAGCGTAGTTGGGGCTGGCAATCAGCCCCAGCATTTT CASSVVGAGNQPQHF
TRBJ2-5 TRBV4-3 . . TGCGCCAGCAGCCCGCGATGGACACAAGAGACCCAGTACTTC CASSPRWTQETQYF
TRBJ2-1 TRBV11-3 . TRBD2 TGTGCCAGCAGCCCTAGGACTAGCGGGAGGGTAAGCTCCTACAATGAGCAGTTCTTC CASSPRTSGRVSSYNEQFF